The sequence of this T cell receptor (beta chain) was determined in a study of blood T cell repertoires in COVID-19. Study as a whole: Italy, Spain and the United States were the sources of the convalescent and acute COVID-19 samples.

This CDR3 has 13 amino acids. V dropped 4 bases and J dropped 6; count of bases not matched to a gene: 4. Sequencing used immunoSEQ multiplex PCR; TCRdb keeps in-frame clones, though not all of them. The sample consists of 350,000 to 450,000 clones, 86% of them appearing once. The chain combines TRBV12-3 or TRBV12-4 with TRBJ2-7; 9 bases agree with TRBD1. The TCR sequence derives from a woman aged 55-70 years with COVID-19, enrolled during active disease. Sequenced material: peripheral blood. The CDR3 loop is CASSSNRGPEQYF. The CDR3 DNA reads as TGTGCCAGCAGTTCAAACAGGGGGCCCGAGCAGTACTTC.